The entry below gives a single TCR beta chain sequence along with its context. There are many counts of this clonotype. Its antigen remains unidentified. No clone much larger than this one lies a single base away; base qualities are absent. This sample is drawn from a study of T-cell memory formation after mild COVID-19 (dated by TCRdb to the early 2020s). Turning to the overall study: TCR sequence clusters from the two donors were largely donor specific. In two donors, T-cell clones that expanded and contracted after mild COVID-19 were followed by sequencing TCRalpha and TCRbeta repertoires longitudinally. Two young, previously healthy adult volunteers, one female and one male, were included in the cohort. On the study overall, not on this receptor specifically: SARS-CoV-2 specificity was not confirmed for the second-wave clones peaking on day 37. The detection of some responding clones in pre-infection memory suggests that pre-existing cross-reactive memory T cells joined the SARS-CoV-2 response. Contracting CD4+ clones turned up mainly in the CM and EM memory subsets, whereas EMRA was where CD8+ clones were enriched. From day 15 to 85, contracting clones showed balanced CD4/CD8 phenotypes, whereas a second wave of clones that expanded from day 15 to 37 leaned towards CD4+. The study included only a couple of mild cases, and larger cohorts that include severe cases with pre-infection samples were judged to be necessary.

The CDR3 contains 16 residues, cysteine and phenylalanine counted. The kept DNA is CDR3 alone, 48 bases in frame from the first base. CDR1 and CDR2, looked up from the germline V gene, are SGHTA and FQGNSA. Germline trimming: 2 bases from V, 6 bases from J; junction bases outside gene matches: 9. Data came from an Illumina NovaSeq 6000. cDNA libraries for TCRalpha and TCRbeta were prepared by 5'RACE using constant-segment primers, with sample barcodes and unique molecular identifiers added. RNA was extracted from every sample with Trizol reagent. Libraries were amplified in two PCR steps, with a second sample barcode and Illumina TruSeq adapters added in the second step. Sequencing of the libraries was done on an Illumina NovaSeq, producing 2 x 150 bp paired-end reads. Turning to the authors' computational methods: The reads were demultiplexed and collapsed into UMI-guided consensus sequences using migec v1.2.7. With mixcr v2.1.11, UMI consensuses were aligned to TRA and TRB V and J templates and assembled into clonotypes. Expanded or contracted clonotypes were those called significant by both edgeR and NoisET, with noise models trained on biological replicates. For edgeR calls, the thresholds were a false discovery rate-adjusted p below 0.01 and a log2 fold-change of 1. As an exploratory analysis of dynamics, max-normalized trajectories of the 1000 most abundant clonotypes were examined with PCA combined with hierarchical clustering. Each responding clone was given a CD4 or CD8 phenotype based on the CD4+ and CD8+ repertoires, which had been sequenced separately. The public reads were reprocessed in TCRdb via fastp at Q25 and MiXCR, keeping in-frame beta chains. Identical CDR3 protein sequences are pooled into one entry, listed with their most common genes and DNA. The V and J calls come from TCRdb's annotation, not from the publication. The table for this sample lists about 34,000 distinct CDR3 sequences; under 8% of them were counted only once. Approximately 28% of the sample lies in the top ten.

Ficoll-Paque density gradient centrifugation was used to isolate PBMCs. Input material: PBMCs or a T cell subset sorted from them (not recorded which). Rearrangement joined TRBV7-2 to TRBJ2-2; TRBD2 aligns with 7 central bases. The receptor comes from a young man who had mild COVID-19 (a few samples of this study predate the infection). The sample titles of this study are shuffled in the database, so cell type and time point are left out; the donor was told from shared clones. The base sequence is TGTGCCAGCAGCTTACCCCCGGGGGGAAATCCCGGGGAGCTGTTTTTT. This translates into CASSLPPGGNPGELFF.